The 14 T cell receptor beta chains given below trace back to one sample, sequenced in a study of cytomegalovirus exposure and HLA in healthy donors. In the PCR, 60 Vbeta and 13 Jbeta primers were used. The assay was immunoSEQ multiplex PCR, and TCRdb's table has in-frame clones only and misses some. The sample yields some 170,000 clones, roughly 82% seen once. Source material: PBMCs. Source of these receptors: a man aged 50 to 59 in good health and CMV-seropositive.

This chain joins TRBV4-3 and TRBJ1-6; TRBD1 agrees at 8 bases. The V gene end was trimmed by 2 bases and the J gene end by 10 bases; junction bases not matched to a gene: 10. The CDR3 length is 16 residues. Germline-derived CDR1 and CDR2 are LGHNA and YSLEER. CDR3 nucleotides: TGCGCCAGCAGCCAATCCACAGCAGGGGGCGAATCACCCCTCCACTTT. Its translation: CASSQSTAGGESPLHF.

The chain recombines TRBV7-6 with TRBJ2-3; TRBD2 aligns across 8 bases. V trimming: 5 bases; J trimming: 2 bases; junction bases outside the gene matches: 3. Germline assignment: CDR1 SGHVS and CDR2 FNYEAQ. The CDR3 covers 14 residues. CDR3 sequence (DNA): TGTGCCAGCAGCCGGGAGGGGATCACAGATACGCAGTATTTT. It codes for CASSREGITDTQYF.

The gene calls are TRBV5-1 and TRBJ1-1; no clear D. CDR1 is SGHRS and CDR2 is YFSETQ in the germline V gene. Trimming cost V 3 bases and J 7 bases, with 13 bases left between them. The CDR3 is made up of 13 amino acids. CDR3 loop: CASSSSGGFEAFF. For the CDR3, the DNA is TGCGCCAGCAGCTCCAGTGGAGGGTTTGAAGCTTTCTTT.

The rearrangement joins TRBV7-9 to TRBJ2-5, with 8 bases that match TRBD1. Per germline, CDR1 SEHNR and CDR2 FQNEAQ (reference sequence). The CDR3 has 15 residues. The V and J ends lost 4 bases and 4 bases, in that order; junction bases with no gene match: 8. In DNA form, the CDR3 reads TGTGCCAGCAGCTCGTCGGACAGGGTGGGAGAGACCCAGTACTTC. Encoded protein: CASSSSDRVGETQYF.

The genes are TRBV6-1 and TRBJ2-5, with 7 bases that match TRBD1. The CDR3 runs to 14 residues. The V segment lost 7 bases and the J segment 1 base; nucleotides outside the gene matches: 6. Germline values: CDR1 MNHNS, CDR2 SASEGT. The CDR3 nucleotides read TGTGCCAGCACCAAAGGGACAGTCCAAGAGACCCAGTACTTC. Amino acids: CASTKGTVQETQYF.

The CDR3 region has the DNA TGTGCCAGCAGCTTTTGGGGAGGGGAAGATCAGCCCCAGCATTTT. This translates into CASSFWGGEDQPQHF. The chain joins TRBV7-9 to TRBJ1-5, with D possibly being TRBD1 (5 bases). CDR1 is SEHNR, CDR2 FQNEAQ, per germline (reference sequence). The CDR3 covers 15 residues. The V and J ends lost 3 bases and 5 bases respectively, with 14 bases between them.

The V call is TRBV6-5, the J call TRBJ1-1; tentative D call: TRBD1 (6 bases). The V end lost 4 bases, the J end lost 5 bases, and 14 bases lay between the germline ends. The CDR3 totals 14 residues. Germline loops: CDR1 MNHEY, CDR2 SVGAGI. The CDR3 loop is CASSSRGGETEAFF. For the CDR3, the DNA is TGTGCCAGCAGTTCCCGAGGGGGGGAGACTGAAGCTTTCTTT.

This clone was detected once. V and J are TRBV4-2 and TRBJ2-7; weak D call: TRBD2 (5 bases). Germline CDR1 is LGHNA and CDR2 is YNFKEQ. CDR3 size: 16 residues. V was clipped by 1 base and J by 1 base, with 14 bases between them. The CDR3 sequence: CASSQVSASGSYEQYF. CDR3 DNA sequence: TGTGCCAGCAGCCAAGTGAGCGCGTCGGGGTCCTACGAGCAGTACTTC.

V gene TRBV14 combines with J gene TRBJ1-1, with unresolved D. This CDR3 has 12 residues. Trimming left V 2 bases short and J 6 bases short, with 7 bases between. CDR1 SGHDN and CDR2 FVKESK come from the germline V gene. The CDR3 sequence: CASSQSVSEAFF. The CDR3 nucleotides read TGTGCCAGCAGCCAATCTGTGTCTGAAGCTTTCTTT.

The chain combines TRBV18 with TRBJ2-3; tentative D call: TRBD2 (5 bases). Trimming took 5 bases from V and 6 from J, leaving 6 bases between them. Germline V gene sequence: CDR1 KGHSH, CDR2 LQKENI. The CDR3 is 11 amino acids. The CDR3 region has the DNA TGTGCCAGCTCAGGGGAGGATACGCAGTATTTT. It yields the protein CASSGEDTQYF.

The V call is TRBV5-6, the J call TRBJ2-7, with unresolved D. The V gene lost 3 bases and the J gene lost 3 bases, with 10 bases spanning the gap. The germline V gene has CDR1 SGHDT and CDR2 YYEEEE. The CDR3 covers 13 residues. CDR3 region: CASSSEVDYEQYF. The DNA for the CDR3 is TGTGCCAGCAGCTCCGAGGTCGACTACGAGCAGTACTTC. Combining the CDR3 with reference TRBV5-6 and TRBJ2-7 gives the whole variable domain DAGVTQSPTHLIKTRGQQVTLRCSPKSGHDTVSWYQQALGQGPQFIFQYYEEEERQRGNFPDRFSGHQFPNYSSELNVNALLLGDSALYLCASSSEVDYEQYFGPGTRLTVT.

The gene calls are TRBV7-9 and TRBJ2-7; D is possibly TRBD2 (6 bases). Germline V lookup: CDR1 SEHNR, CDR2 FQNEAQ (reference sequence). The CDR3 has 12 residues. The CDR3 DNA is TGTGCTGGCCAACGGGAGTTGGGTGAGCAGTACTTC. Translated: CAGQRELGEQYF. The whole variable domain, remainder taken from reference TRBV7-9 and TRBJ2-7, is DTGVSQNPRHKITKRGQNVTFRCDPISEHNRLYWYRQTLGQGPEFLTYFQNEAQLEKSRLLSDRFSAERPKGSFSTLEIQRTEQGDSAMYLCAGQRELGEQYFGPGTRLTVT.

V and J are TRBV19 and TRBJ2-1; 9 positions agree with TRBD2. CDR1 and CDR2 from the germline V gene are LNHDA and SQIVND (reference sequence). Trimming at V came to 3 bases and at J to 5 bases, leaving 5 bases not matched to a gene. The CDR3 is made up of 15 amino acids. The CDR3 protein is CASSMVSGGNNEQFF. In nucleotides, the CDR3 is TGTGCCAGTAGTATGGTCAGCGGGGGGAACAATGAGCAGTTCTTC.

The rearrangement joins TRBV2 to TRBJ2-4; a weak D match, TRBD1 (5 bases). The germline V and J ends were trimmed by 4 bases and 0 bases, with 10 bases remaining between them. The germline V gene encodes CDR1 SNHLY and CDR2 FYNNEI. CDR3 length equals 15 residues. In DNA, the CDR3 is TGTGCCAGCAGTGCAGACAGACTAGCCAAAAACATTCAGTACTTC. Translated, it gives CASSADRLAKNIQYF.